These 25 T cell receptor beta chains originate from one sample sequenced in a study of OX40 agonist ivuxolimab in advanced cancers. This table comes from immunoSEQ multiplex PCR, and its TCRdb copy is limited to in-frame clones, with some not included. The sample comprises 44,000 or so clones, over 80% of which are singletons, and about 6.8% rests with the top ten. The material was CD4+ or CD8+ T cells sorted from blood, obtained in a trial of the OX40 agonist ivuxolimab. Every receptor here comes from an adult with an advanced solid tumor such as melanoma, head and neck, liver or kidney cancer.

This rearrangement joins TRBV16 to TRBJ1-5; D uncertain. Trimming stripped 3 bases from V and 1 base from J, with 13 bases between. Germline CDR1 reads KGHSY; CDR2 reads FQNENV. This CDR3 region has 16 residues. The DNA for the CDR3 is TGTGCCAGCAGCCAGCTTGGGTTAGAGAGCAATCAGCCCCAGCATTTT. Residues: CASSQLGLESNQPQHF.

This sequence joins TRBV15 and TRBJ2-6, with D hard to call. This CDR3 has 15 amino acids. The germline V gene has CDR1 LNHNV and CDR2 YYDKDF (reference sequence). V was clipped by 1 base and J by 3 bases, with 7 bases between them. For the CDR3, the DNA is TGTGCCACCAGCAGAGTCCGGGTTGGGGCCAACGTCCTGACTTTC. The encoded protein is CATSRVRVGANVLTF.

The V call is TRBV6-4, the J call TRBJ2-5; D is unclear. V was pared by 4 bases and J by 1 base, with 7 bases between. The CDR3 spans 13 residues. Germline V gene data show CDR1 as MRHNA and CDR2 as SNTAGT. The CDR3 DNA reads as TGTGCCAGCAGTGTACGGTCCCAAGAGACCCAGTACTTC. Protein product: CASSVRSQETQYF.

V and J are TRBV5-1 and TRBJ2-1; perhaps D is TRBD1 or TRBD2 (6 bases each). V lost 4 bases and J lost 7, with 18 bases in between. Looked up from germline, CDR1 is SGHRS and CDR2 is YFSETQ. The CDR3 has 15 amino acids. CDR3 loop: CASSPTPGGGNEQFF. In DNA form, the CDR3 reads TGCGCCAGCAGCCCGACCCCTGGAGGGGGAAATGAGCAGTTCTTC.

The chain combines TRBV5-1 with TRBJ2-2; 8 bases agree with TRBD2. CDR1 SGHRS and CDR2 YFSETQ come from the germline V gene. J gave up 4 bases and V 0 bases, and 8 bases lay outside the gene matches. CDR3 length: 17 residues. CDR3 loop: CASSLGQAGVGTGELFF. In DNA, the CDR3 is TGCGCCAGCAGCTTGGGACAAGCGGGGGTCGGCACCGGGGAGCTGTTTTTT. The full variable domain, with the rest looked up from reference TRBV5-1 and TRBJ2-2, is KAGVTQTPRYLIKTRGQQVTLSCSPISGHRSVSWYQQTPGQGLQFLFEYFSETQRNKGNFPGRFSGRQFSNSRSEMNVSTLELGDSALYLCASSLGQAGVGTGELFFGEGSRLTVL.

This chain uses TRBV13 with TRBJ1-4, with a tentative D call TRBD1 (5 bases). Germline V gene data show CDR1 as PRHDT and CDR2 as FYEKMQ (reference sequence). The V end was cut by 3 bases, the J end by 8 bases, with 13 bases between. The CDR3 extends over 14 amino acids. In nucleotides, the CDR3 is TGTGCCAGCAGCTTCCGACAGTTATCGGAAAAACTGTTTTTT. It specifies CASSFRQLSEKLFF.

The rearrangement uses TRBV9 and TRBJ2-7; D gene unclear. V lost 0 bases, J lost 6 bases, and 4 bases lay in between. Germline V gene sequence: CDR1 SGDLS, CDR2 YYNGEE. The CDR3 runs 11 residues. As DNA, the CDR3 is TGTGCCAGCAGCGTAGGGGTCGAGCAGTACTTC. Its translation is CASSVGVEQYF.

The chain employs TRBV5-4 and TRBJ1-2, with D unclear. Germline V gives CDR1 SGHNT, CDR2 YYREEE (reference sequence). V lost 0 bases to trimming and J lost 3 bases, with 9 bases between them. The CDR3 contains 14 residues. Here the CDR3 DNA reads TGTGCCAGCAGCTTGGGACTTGGGGACTATGGCTACACCTTC. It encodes CASSLGLGDYGYTF.

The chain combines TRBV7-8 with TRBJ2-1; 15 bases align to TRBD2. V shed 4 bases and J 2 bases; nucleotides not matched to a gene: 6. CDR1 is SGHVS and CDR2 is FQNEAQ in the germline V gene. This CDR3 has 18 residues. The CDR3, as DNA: TGTGCCAGCAGCTCGGGACTAGCGGGAGGCCATACCTACAATGAGCAGTTCTTC. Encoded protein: CASSSGLAGGHTYNEQFF.

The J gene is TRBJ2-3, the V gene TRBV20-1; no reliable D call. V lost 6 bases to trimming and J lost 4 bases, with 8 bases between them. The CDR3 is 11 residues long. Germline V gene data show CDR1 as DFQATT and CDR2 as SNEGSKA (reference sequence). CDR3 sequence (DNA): TGCAGTGCCCCACCCTCAGATACGCAGTATTTT. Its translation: CSAPPSDTQYF.

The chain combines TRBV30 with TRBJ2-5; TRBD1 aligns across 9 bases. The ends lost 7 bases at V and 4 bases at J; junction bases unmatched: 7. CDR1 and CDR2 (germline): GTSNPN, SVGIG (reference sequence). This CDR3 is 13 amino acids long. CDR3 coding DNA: TGTGCCTTGGACAGGGGATTGAGAGAGACCCAGTACTTC. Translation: CALDRGLRETQYF. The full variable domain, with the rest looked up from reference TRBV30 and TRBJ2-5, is SQTIHQWPATLVQPVGSPLSLECTVEGTSNPNLYWYRQAAGRGLQLLFYSVGIGQISSEVPQNLSASRPQDRQFILSSKKLLLSDSGFYLCALDRGLRETQYFGPGTRLLVL.

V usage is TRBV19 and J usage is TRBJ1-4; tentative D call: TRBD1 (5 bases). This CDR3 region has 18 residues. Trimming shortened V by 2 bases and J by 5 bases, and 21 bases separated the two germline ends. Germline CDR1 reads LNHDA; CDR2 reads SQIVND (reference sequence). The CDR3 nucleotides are TGTGCCAGTAGTATATGGTCGCCAAAGACAGAAAAGAATGAAAAACTGTTTTTT. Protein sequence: CASSIWSPKTEKNEKLFF.

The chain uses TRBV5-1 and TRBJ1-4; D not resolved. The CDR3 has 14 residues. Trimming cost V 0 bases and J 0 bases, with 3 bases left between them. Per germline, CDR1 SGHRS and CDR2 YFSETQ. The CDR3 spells CASSLDSTNEKLFF. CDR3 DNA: TGCGCCAGCAGCTTGGACTCAACTAATGAAAAACTGTTTTTT.

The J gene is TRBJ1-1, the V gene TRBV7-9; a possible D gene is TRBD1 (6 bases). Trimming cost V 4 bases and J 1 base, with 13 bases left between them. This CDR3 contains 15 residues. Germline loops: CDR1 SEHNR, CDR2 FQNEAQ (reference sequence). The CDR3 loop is CASSSRQARNTEAFF. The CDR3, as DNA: TGTGCCAGCAGCTCCCGACAGGCCAGGAACACTGAAGCTTTCTTT.

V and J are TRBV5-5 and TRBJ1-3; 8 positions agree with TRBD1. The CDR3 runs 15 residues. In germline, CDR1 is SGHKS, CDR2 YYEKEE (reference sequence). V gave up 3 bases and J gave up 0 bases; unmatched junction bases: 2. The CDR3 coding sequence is TGTGCCAGCAGCTGGGGGACAGGCTCTGGAAACACCATATATTTT. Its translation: CASSWGTGSGNTIYF.

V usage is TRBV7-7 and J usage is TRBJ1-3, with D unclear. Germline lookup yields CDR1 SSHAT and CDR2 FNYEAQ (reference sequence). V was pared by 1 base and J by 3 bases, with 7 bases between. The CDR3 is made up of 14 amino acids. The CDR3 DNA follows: TGTGCCAGCAGCTTAGAAGGGTTTGGAAACACCATATATTTT. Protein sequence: CASSLEGFGNTIYF. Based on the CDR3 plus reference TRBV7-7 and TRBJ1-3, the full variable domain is GAGVSQSPRYKVTKRGQDVTLRCDPISSHATLYWYQQALGQGPEFLTYFNYEAQPDKSGLPSDRFSAERPEGSISTLTIQRTEQRDSAMYRCASSLEGFGNTIYFGEGSWLTVV.

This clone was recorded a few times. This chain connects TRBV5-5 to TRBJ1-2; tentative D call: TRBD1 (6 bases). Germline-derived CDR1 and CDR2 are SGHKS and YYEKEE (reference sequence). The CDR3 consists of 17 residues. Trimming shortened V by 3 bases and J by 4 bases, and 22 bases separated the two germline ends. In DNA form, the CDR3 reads TGTGCCAGCAGCTCGACCACAGGGCGGGGGCCGCCCTATGGCTACACCTTC. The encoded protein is CASSSTTGRGPPYGYTF.

The CDR3 loop is CASGENRDPPYEQYF. CDR3 coding DNA: TGTGCTAGTGGTGAGAACCGGGACCCCCCCTACGAGCAGTACTTC. The rearrangement links TRBV12-5 to TRBJ2-7, with D perhaps TRBD1 or TRBD2 (5 bases each). This CDR3 has 15 residues. Germline-derived CDR1 and CDR2 are LGHNT and FRNRAP. Trimming shortened V by 5 bases and J by 2 bases, and 16 bases separated the two germline ends. The entire variable domain, with the rest obtained from reference TRBV12-5 and TRBJ2-7, is as follows: DARVTQTPRHKVTEMGQEVTMRCQPILGHNTVFWYRQTMMQGLELLAYFRNRAPLDDSGMPKDRFSAEMPDATLATLKIQPSEPRDSAVYFCASGENRDPPYEQYFGPGTRLTVT.

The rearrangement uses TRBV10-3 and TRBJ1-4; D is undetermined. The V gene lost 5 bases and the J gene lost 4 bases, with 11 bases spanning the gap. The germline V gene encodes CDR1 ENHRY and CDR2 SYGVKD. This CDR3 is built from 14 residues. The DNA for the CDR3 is TGTGCCATCAGTTCATCGGGGAATAATGAAAAACTGTTTTTT. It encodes CAISSSGNNEKLFF.

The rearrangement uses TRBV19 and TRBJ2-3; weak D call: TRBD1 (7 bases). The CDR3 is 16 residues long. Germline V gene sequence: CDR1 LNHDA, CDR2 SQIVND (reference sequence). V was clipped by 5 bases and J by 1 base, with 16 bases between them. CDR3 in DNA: TGTGCCAGTAGTTTGGAGGGGGCAGGTGGCACAGATACGCAGTATTTT. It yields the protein CASSLEGAGGTDTQYF.

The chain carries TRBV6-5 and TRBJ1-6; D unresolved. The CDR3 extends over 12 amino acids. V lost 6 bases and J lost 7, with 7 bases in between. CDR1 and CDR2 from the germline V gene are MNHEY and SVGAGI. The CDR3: CASSRRNSPLHF. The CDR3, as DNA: TGTGCCAGCAGCCGACGGAATTCACCCCTCCACTTT.

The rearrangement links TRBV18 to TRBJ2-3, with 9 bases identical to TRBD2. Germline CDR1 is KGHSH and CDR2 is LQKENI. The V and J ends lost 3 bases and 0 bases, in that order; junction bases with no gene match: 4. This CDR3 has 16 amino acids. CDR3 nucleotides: TGTGCCAGCTCACCTCGACTAGCGGAGAGCACAGATACGCAGTATTTT. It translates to CASSPRLAESTDTQYF.

Here the CDR3 reads CASSSSGTSGLEQFF. The CDR3 DNA is TGTGCCAGCAGCTCCTCCGGGACTAGCGGTTTGGAGCAGTTCTTC. The rearrangement links TRBV9 to TRBJ2-1, with 11 positions matching TRBD2. The CDR3 runs to 15 residues. Unmatched junction bases numbered 10, after V lost 4 bases and J lost 10 bases. The germline V gene encodes CDR1 SGDLS and CDR2 YYNGEE.

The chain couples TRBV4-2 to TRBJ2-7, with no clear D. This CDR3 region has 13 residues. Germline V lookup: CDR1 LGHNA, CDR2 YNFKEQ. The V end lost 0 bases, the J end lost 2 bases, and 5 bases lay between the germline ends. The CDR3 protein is CASSQDGAYEQYF. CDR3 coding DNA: TGTGCCAGCAGCCAAGATGGGGCCTACGAGCAGTACTTC.

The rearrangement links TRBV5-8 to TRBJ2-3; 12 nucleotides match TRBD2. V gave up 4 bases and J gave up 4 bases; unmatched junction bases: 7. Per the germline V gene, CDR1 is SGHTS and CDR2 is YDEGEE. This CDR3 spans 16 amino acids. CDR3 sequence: CASSDLAGGFADTQYF. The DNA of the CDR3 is TGTGCCAGCAGCGACCTAGCGGGAGGGTTCGCAGATACGCAGTATTTT.